This is a list of T cell receptor beta chains from one sample in a study of T-cell reconstitution after alpha-beta-depleted transplantation in children. One entry per CDR3 protein, called by TCRdb with MiXCR from the PCR reads. The data show about 500,000 distinct CDR3 sequences, around a third seen once. The specimen comprised PBMCs from the stem cell graft donor, sampled from the stem cell graft. Receptors originate from a human donor who donated a stem cell graft to a child with aplastic anemia. CDR3s leave out the opening cysteine and the closing phenylalanine or tryptophan.

j_gene | v_gene | CDR3aa
TRBJ1-1 | TRBV7-2 | ASSLGGTGGRTEAF
TRBJ2-1 | TRBV12-3/TRBV12-4 | ASSSGQGGSEQF
TRBJ1-1 | TRBV27 | PRGTDQSAF
TRBJ1-5 | TRBV5-1 | ASSLGMIGVSNQPQH
TRBJ1-2 | TRBV5-6 | ASSVGNDGYT
TRBJ2-7 | TRBV7-2 | ASSPGLGYEQY
TRBJ2-5 | TRBV5-1 | ASSLGHMETQY
TRBJ2-3 | TRBV12-3/TRBV12-4 | ASSLIPEDTQY
TRBJ2-2 | TRBV7-2 | ASSLVTSVPNTGELF
TRBJ2-1 | TRBV5-1 | ASSPIRESYNEQF
TRBJ2-1 | TRBV27 | ASSLRLALGNEQF
TRBJ2-1 | TRBV7-9 | ASSFGGHEQF
TRBJ2-5 | TRBV18 | ASSPTRQGRETQY
TRBJ2-1 | TRBV7-6 | ASSPTSSRTYNEQF
TRBJ2-4 | TRBV7-9 | ASSLEGSIQY
TRBJ1-3 | TRBV7-2 | ASSLMALSGNTIY
TRBJ2-2 | TRBV18 | ASSPRQGQTGELF
TRBJ2-2 | TRBV15 | ATTSGNTGELF
TRBJ1-5 | TRBV29-1 | SVVLGGSGQPQH
TRBJ1-4 | TRBV27 | ASSPTQVRVEKLF
TRBJ2-5 | TRBV7-2 | ASSLGGGLQETQY
TRBJ1-2 | TRBV12-3/TRBV12-4 | ASSRVSGTVITNYGYT
TRBJ1-1 | TRBV7-9 | ASSASPGEAF
TRBJ2-1 | TRBV10-3 | AIRTTSGMGGVYNEQF
TRBJ1-1 | TRBV29-1 | SAEGGDSTEAF
TRBJ2-1 | TRBV5-5 | ASSLKPPLDDVNEQF
TRBJ2-2 | TRBV19 | ASTGGHANTGELF
TRBJ2-5 | TRBV18 | ASSSRDTLQETQY
TRBJ2-1 | TRBV20-1 | SARDSGEQF
TRBJ2-1 | TRBV9 | ASSVNRGGPEGNEQF
TRBJ2-1 | TRBV29-1 | STQGPAVSSYNEQF
TRBJ2-1 | TRBV11-2 | ASSLVQYGSYNEQF
TRBJ2-5 | TRBV20-1 | SAREGPQETQY